These T cell receptor beta chains were read from a single sample in a study of blood T cell repertoires in COVID-19. Assay used: immunoSEQ multiplex PCR; TCRdb lists only in-frame clones, some missing. The table has fewer than 250,000 clones, 82% seen once. Sequencing used peripheral blood. All receptors derive from a middle-aged woman with acute or convalescent COVID-19. CDR3s include the opening cysteine and the closing phenylalanine or tryptophan.

J | V | CDR3
TRBJ2-1 | TRBV20-1 | CSASTSGYNEQFF
TRBJ1-2 | TRBV12-3/TRBV12-4 | CASATRTGDGYTF
TRBJ2-5 | TRBV7-9 | CASSGHFGVGETQYF
TRBJ2-7 | TRBV4-2 | CASSQDRSITYEQYF
TRBJ2-3 | TRBV24-1 | CATSDRTTDTDTQYF
TRBJ1-1 | TRBV24-1 | CATSDSRNTEAFF
TRBJ1-2 | TRBV7-9 | CASSPWTGGSYGYTF
TRBJ2-4 | TRBV5-8 | CASSFDRARAKNIQYF
TRBJ2-1 | TRBV6-1 | CASSELWESSYNEQFF
TRBJ1-2 | TRBV29-1 | CSVEIQEGVYGYTF
TRBJ2-5 | TRBV6-6 | CASSYSRVQETQYF
TRBJ2-7 | TRBV27 | CASSLVSDRWNEQYF
TRBJ2-1 | TRBV18 | CASSPGRGEINEQFF
TRBJ1-4 | TRBV6-5 | CASSYKGGPINEKLFF
TRBJ2-7 | TRBV19 | CASKGQGGIDEQYF
TRBJ1-2 | TRBV4-1 | CASSQEGPGGNGYTF
TRBJ2-7 | TRBV12-3/TRBV12-4 | CASSSVLYEQYF
TRBJ2-1 | TRBV20-1 | CSVTEYNEQFF
TRBJ1-5 | TRBV6-5 | CASGSQNQPQHF
TRBJ2-7 | TRBV30 | CAWTPGQGILREQYF
TRBJ2-7 | TRBV6-2/TRBV6-3 | CASSGYRSEQYF
TRBJ2-7 | TRBV10-3 | CAISGQGTPEQYF
TRBJ2-1 | TRBV6-5 | CASSRLAERGYEQFF
TRBJ2-1 | TRBV4-2 | CASSQVGGGLAYNEQFF
TRBJ2-1 | TRBV25-1 | CASSVETGRYNEQFF
TRBJ2-1 | TRBV4-3 | CASSPGFAGLTYNEQFF
TRBJ2-2 | TRBV7-3 | CASSSLGHSTGELFF
TRBJ2-7 | TRBV4-3 | CASSQDLITGDEQYF
TRBJ2-1 | TRBV9 | CASSVDPPGLVSNEQFF
TRBJ2-7 | TRBV2 | CASSETSGSQQYF
TRBJ2-1 | TRBV7-3 | CASSLTLTSGVNEQFF
TRBJ1-1 | TRBV5-1 | CASSLDRGGTEAFF
TRBJ1-2 | TRBV14 | CASSQLQGSTNYGYTF
TRBJ1-6 | TRBV7-9 | CASSLEGAPLHF